The rows below give T cell receptor beta chains drawn from one sample of a study of cytomegalovirus exposure and HLA in healthy donors. Generated by immunoSEQ multiplex PCR, the TCRdb table keeps only in-frame clones and is missing some. The table records 150,000 to 250,000 clones, 80% to 85% of them present only once. The sequenced material came from PBMCs. These receptors came from a woman in her thirties in good health and CMV-seronegative. Both conserved end residues are part of each CDR3. D genes are given only for firm matches. The listing skips clone size in some rows; elsewhere it reads once, few, many or a size class.

D gene	V gene	J gene	clone size	CDR3 DNA	CDR3 protein
-	TRBV5-6	TRBJ1-2	-	TGTGCCAGCAGCCTCGAGGCGACAGTCCCCTATGGCTACACCTTC	CASSLEATVPYGYTF
-	TRBV6-1	TRBJ1-4	once	TGTGCCAGCGGAGATGAAAAACTGTTTTTT	CASGDEKLFF
-	TRBV6-1	TRBJ2-3	-	TGTGCCAGCAGTGAACAGGCAGGGGGCACAGATACGCAGTATTTT	CASSEQAGGTDTQYF
TRBD2	TRBV18	TRBJ2-2	-	TGTGCCAGCTCAAAAACTAGCGGGAGTGACACCGGGGAGCTGTTTTTT	CASSKTSGSDTGELFF
-	TRBV7-9	TRBJ2-3	-	TGTGCCAGCTTGCAACCAGGCACAGATACGCAGTATTTT	CASLQPGTDTQYF
-	TRBV6-1	TRBJ2-7	-	TGTGCCAGCAGTCTGCACCGGGACACTCAGTACTTC	CASSLHRDTQYF
-	TRBV7-2	TRBJ1-6	-	TGTGCCAGCAGCACCTCCGGGGTGAGAAATACCGTCAGGCCCCTCCACTTT	CASSTSGVRNTVRPLHF
TRBD1	TRBV18	TRBJ1-2	-	TGTGCCAGCTCACCTGGACAGGGAGGCTCCTATGGCTACACCTTC	CASSPGQGGSYGYTF
-	TRBV7-2	TRBJ2-7	-	TGTGCCAGCAGCTTAACAGGGTACGAGCAGTACTTC	CASSLTGYEQYF
TRBD2	TRBV5-1	TRBJ2-1	-	TGCGCCAGCAGCTCGACTAGCGGGAGGGCAAGGGAGCAGTTCTTC	CASSSTSGRAREQFF
-	TRBV5-1	TRBJ2-3	-	TGCGCCAGCAGCTTACCTAGCGCCCCCTCAGATACGCAGTATTTT	CASSLPSAPSDTQYF
-	TRBV7-7	TRBJ2-1	many	TGTGCCAGCAGCCAGGGGGGCTACAATGAGCAGTTCTTC	CASSQGGYNEQFF
TRBD1	TRBV2	TRBJ1-5	many	TGTGCCAGCAGTCTCGACAGGGGGCTCCAGCCCCAGCATTTT	CASSLDRGLQPQHF
TRBD2	TRBV19	TRBJ2-4	-	TGTGCCAGTAGTCCAAGGACTAGCGGCGGGAACATTCAGTACTTC	CASSPRTSGGNIQYF